These 32 T cell receptor beta chains came from one sample sequenced in a study of shared clonotypes between healthy human individuals (dated by TCRdb to 2019 to 2021). Libraries were built with the immunoSEQ multiplex PCR assay. Imported from immuneACCESS, the table was reduced by TCRdb to in-frame sequences with V and J called. These copies leave out some clones; in studies compared against another copy, an unresolved V gene accounts for under half, and the cause of the remainder is not known. The sample records approximately 2.3 million clones, approximately 95% of which are singletons. Jointly, the top ten make up about 0.39% of the sample. Material: naive CD4+ T cells from PBMCs. What the cell subset or site label conveys for this sample: CD45RA+ positively selected. Receptor source: a man aged 18 to 29 in good health. Some clones in this sample may be carry-over from other donors' samples.

V usage is TRBV28 and J usage is TRBJ2-3, with TRBD2 identical over 11 bases. The junction had 1 base not matched to a gene; V was cut back by 4 bases and J by 4 bases. CDR1 is MDHEN and CDR2 is SYDVKM in the germline V gene. This CDR3 comprises 14 residues. CDR3 protein: CASSSSGRPDTQYF. CDR3 nucleotide sequence: TGTGCCAGCAGTTCTAGCGGGAGGCCAGATACGCAGTATTTT. Variable domain in full (rest from reference TRBV28 and TRBJ2-3): DVKVTQSSRYLVKRTGEKVFLECVQDMDHENMFWYRQDPGLGLRLIYFSYDVKMKEKGDIPEGYSVSREKKERFSLILESASTNQTSMYLCASSSSGRPDTQYFGPGTRLTVL.

This chain connects TRBV11-2 to TRBJ1-1, with D possibly TRBD1 on 6 matching bases. CDR3 length: 18 residues. Trimming cost V 0 bases and J 1 base, with 18 bases left between them. The germline CDR1 and CDR2 sequences are SGHAT and FQNNGV. The CDR3 nucleotides read TGTGCCAGCAGCTTAGATCTAGGTTTAAGGGGGAAGAACACTGAAGCTTTCTTT. It encodes CASSLDLGLRGKNTEAFF. Looking up the rest from reference TRBV11-2 and TRBJ1-1 gives the full variable domain: EAGVAQSPRYKIIEKRQSVAFWCNPISGHATLYWYQQILGQGPKLLIQFQNNGVVDDSQLPKDRFSAERLKGVDSTLKIQPAKLEDSAVYLCASSLDLGLRGKNTEAFFGQGTRLTVV.

This sequence joins TRBV11-2 and TRBJ2-3, with a weak D call TRBD2 (5 bases). Germline values: CDR1 SGHAT, CDR2 FQNNGV. Trimming took 5 bases from V and 0 from J, leaving 12 bases between them. The CDR3 extends over 15 amino acids. CDR3 sequence reads: CASSPRRTSTDTQYF. The CDR3 coding sequence is TGTGCCAGCAGCCCGCGCCGGACTAGCACAGATACGCAGTATTTT.

This clone was seen just once. Additional DNA sequences in this sample encode the identical CDR3. The J gene is TRBJ2-5, the V gene TRBV6-5, with 13 bases lining up with TRBD2. The germline V gene has CDR1 MNHEY and CDR2 SVGAGI. The CDR3 sequence is 14 residues long. After removal of 6 bases from V and 5 bases from J, the junction contained 3 bases not matched to a gene. The CDR3 DNA is TGTGCCAGCAGCCGACTAGCGGGAGGTGAGACCCAGTACTTC. The encoded protein is CASSRLAGGETQYF.

Notes on this clone: Other DNA sequences of this sample code for an identical CDR3. The chain is built from TRBV5-4 and TRBJ2-1; 11 bases are shared with TRBD2. This CDR3 is built from 16 residues. The trim removed 4 bases at V and 2 bases at J, leaving 5 bases unmatched. Germline-derived CDR1 and CDR2 are SGHNT and YYREEE (reference sequence). The DNA of the CDR3 is TGTGCCAGCAGCCTAGGGACTAGCGGAACCTACAATGAGCAGTTCTTC. Translating gives CASSLGTSGTYNEQFF.

The chain combines TRBV28 with TRBJ2-2, with D perhaps matching TRBD1 or TRBD2 (5 bases each). The CDR3 has 18 residues. The germline gives CDR1 MDHEN, CDR2 SYDVKM. V lost 4 bases and J 1 base, leaving 19 bases between the germline ends. Here the CDR3 DNA reads TGTGCCAGCAGTTCGAGAACAGAAGGGGACGAGAACACCGGGGAGCTGTTTTTT. Protein product: CASSSRTEGDENTGELFF.

This chain uses TRBV5-6 with TRBJ2-1; the D gene is possibly TRBD1 (5 bases). CDR1 and CDR2 from the germline V gene are SGHDT and YYEEEE. V lost 0 bases, J lost 3 bases, and 13 bases lay in between. The CDR3 is made up of 16 amino acids. The CDR3 is CASSLAAGYLYNEQFF. The DNA of the CDR3 is TGTGCCAGCAGCTTGGCGGCAGGGTACCTCTACAATGAGCAGTTCTTC.

The chain combines TRBV27 with TRBJ2-7; possibly TRBD2 for D (7 bases). Trimming shortened V by 6 bases and J by 0 bases, and 12 bases separated the two germline ends. This CDR3 has 14 residues. The V gene's germline CDR1 is MNHEY and CDR2 SMNVEV (reference sequence). CDR3 amino acids: CASRRGGVSYEQYF. The CDR3 bases are TGTGCCAGCAGGCGAGGGGGGGTCTCCTACGAGCAGTACTTC.

The chain couples TRBV25-1 to TRBJ2-5, with 8 bases aligning to TRBD2. This CDR3 region has 16 residues. Trimming took 4 bases from V and 4 from J; bases not matched to a gene: 11. CDR1 is MGHDK, CDR2 SYGVNS, per germline. In DNA, the CDR3 is TGTGCCAGCAGTGGAGGACTAGCCCGGAGTGGAGAGACCCAGTACTTC. Its protein product is CASSGGLARSGETQYF. The full variable domain, with the rest looked up from reference TRBV25-1 and TRBJ2-5, is EADIYQTPRYLVIGTGKKITLECSQTMGHDKMYWYQQDPGMELHLIHYSYGVNSTEKGDLSSESTVSRIRTEHFPLTLESARPSHTSQYLCASSGGLARSGETQYFGPGTRLLVL.

The chain recombines TRBV6-6 with TRBJ2-1, with 7 bases fitting TRBD1. The CDR3 runs 15 residues. V lost 7 bases to trimming and J lost 1 base; unmatched junction nucleotides: 7. Germline V lookup: CDR1 MNHNY, CDR2 SVGAGI (reference sequence). CDR3 sequence (DNA): TGTGCCAGCACCTTCACAGGGGAATCCTACAATGAGCAGTTCTTC. This encodes CASTFTGESYNEQFF.

The chain joins TRBV6-1 to TRBJ1-5; D not certain. Germline loops: CDR1 MNHNS, CDR2 SASEGT. The V gene lost 7 bases and the J gene lost 2 bases, with 9 bases spanning the gap. This CDR3 has 13 amino acids. The CDR3 protein is CASTRGGNQPQHF. CDR3 in DNA: TGTGCCAGCACCCGGGGTGGCAATCAGCCCCAGCATTTT.

V is TRBV27 and J is TRBJ2-4; TRBD2 is a possible D gene (6 bases). V was clipped by 5 bases and J by 0 bases, with 20 bases between them. CDR3 length: 18 amino acids. Germline V gene lookup returns CDR1 MNHEY and CDR2 SMNVEV (reference sequence). CDR3 in DNA: TGTGCCAGCAGTCTGGATACTAGCACGCACGTAGCCAAAAACATTCAGTACTTC. It translates to CASSLDTSTHVAKNIQYF.

This chain links TRBV30 with TRBJ1-5, with unresolved D. Germline V gene data show CDR1 as GTSNPN and CDR2 as SVGIG (reference sequence). The V gene lost 0 bases and the J gene lost 0 bases, with 9 bases spanning the gap. CDR3 length: 15 amino acids. This CDR3 reads CAWSVGGHSNQPQHF. DNA of the CDR3: TGTGCCTGGAGTGTAGGTGGGCATAGCAATCAGCCCCAGCATTTT. Supplemented by reference TRBV30 and TRBJ1-5, the full variable domain reads SQTIHQWPATLVQPVGSPLSLECTVEGTSNPNLYWYRQAAGRGLQLLFYSVGIGQISSEVPQNLSASRPQDRQFILSSKKLLLSDSGFYLCAWSVGGHSNQPQHFGDGTRLSIL.

The rearrangement links TRBV5-8 to TRBJ2-1, with D possibly being TRBD1 or TRBD2 (5 bases each). Trimming left V 0 bases short and J 0 bases short, with 10 bases between. The CDR3 is 16 amino acids. Germline V gene sequence: CDR1 SGHTS, CDR2 YDEGEE. The CDR3 protein is CASSLGWGSSYNEQFF. CDR3 nucleotide sequence: TGTGCCAGCAGCTTGGGGTGGGGGAGCTCCTACAATGAGCAGTTCTTC.

The chain recombines TRBV5-1 with TRBJ2-5; D is unresolved. Trimming removed 0 bases at V and 0 bases at J, with 9 bases between. Germline values: CDR1 SGHRS, CDR2 YFSETQ. This CDR3 spans 15 amino acids. The chain's CDR3 is CASSLAGSNQETQYF. The CDR3 DNA is TGCGCCAGCAGCTTGGCCGGCAGTAACCAAGAGACCCAGTACTTC. The full variable domain, with the rest looked up from reference TRBV5-1 and TRBJ2-5, is KAGVTQTPRYLIKTRGQQVTLSCSPISGHRSVSWYQQTPGQGLQFLFEYFSETQRNKGNFPGRFSGRQFSNSRSEMNVSTLELGDSALYLCASSLAGSNQETQYFGPGTRLLVL.

This CDR3 reads CATCAGGSGETGNTIYF. As DNA, the CDR3 is TGTGCCACTTGTGCGGGCGGCTCTGGGGAAACTGGAAACACCATATATTTT. The chain joins TRBV28 to TRBJ1-3; D not resolved. CDR1 and CDR2 (germline): MDHEN, SYDVKM. The germline V and J ends were trimmed by 10 bases and 2 bases, with 24 bases remaining between them. This CDR3 has 17 amino acids.

Worth noting for this clone: Other DNA sequences in this sample translate to the same CDR3. The J gene is TRBJ2-7, the V gene TRBV6-1; 13 bases match TRBD2. Germline CDR1 MNHNS, CDR2 SASEGT. The junction had 3 bases not matched to a gene; V was cut back by 6 bases and J by 1 base. The CDR3 is 15 amino acids. This CDR3 reads CASSGGLAGSYEQYF. DNA of the CDR3: TGTGCCAGCAGCGGGGGACTAGCGGGGTCCTACGAGCAGTACTTC.

As DNA, the CDR3 is TGTGCCAGCTCACTAAATCAGGGTAACGCGCAGTATTTT. It codes for CASSLNQGNAQYF. This rearrangement joins TRBV18 to TRBJ2-3; D is possibly TRBD1 (5 bases). V was trimmed by 4 bases and J by 10 bases, leaving 15 bases between them. Germline CDR1 is KGHSH and CDR2 is LQKENI. CDR3 length: 13 amino acids.

This clone appeared a single time. This chain joins TRBV5-4 and TRBJ2-2; the match to TRBD1 covers 9 bases. V was clipped by 5 bases and J by 1 base; unmatched bases: 3. Germline assignment: CDR1 SGHNT and CDR2 YYREEE (reference sequence). CDR3 length: 15 amino acids. CDR3 residues: CASRRDRENTGELFF. The CDR3 nucleotides are TGTGCCAGCAGACGGGACAGGGAGAACACCGGGGAGCTGTTTTTT.

A single count supports this clone. This chain links TRBV28 with TRBJ1-1, with 7 nucleotides matching TRBD1. The CDR3 totals 15 residues. The V gene end was trimmed by 2 bases and the J gene end by 5 bases; junction bases not matched to a gene: 8. Germline V gives CDR1 MDHEN, CDR2 SYDVKM. In nucleotides, the CDR3 is TGTGCCAGCAGTTTAAGACAGGGAGTAGGGACTGAAGCTTTCTTT. Protein sequence: CASSLRQGVGTEAFF. The variable domain in full, with the rest retrieved from reference TRBV28 and TRBJ1-1, is DVKVTQSSRYLVKRTGEKVFLECVQDMDHENMFWYRQDPGLGLRLIYFSYDVKMKEKGDIPEGYSVSREKKERFSLILESASTNQTSMYLCASSLRQGVGTEAFFGQGTRLTVV.

The chain has TRBV6-1 and TRBJ1-2, with 9 bases identical to TRBD1. This CDR3 has 15 residues. J gave up 4 bases and V 4 bases, and 7 bases lay outside the gene matches. Per germline, CDR1 MNHNS and CDR2 SASEGT. This CDR3 reads CASSGGTGLGYGYTF. As DNA, the CDR3 is TGTGCCAGCAGTGGGGGGACAGGGTTGGGCTATGGCTACACCTTC.

For this clone: Other DNA sequences in this sample translate to the same CDR3. V is TRBV19 and J is TRBJ1-4; 12 positions agree with TRBD1. V lost 3 bases and J lost 8; bases outside the gene matches: 4. The CDR3 is made up of 15 amino acids. Germline V lookup: CDR1 LNHDA, CDR2 SQIVND (reference sequence). This CDR3 is CASSITGTGGEKLFF. For the CDR3, the DNA is TGTGCCAGTAGTATCACCGGGACAGGGGGCGAAAAACTGTTTTTT.

The chain employs TRBV7-2 and TRBJ2-2; 10 bases align to TRBD1. The CDR3 runs to 16 residues. The J segment lost 2 bases and the V segment lost 5 bases, leaving 5 bases of the junction unmatched. Germline CDR1 SGHTA, CDR2 FQGNSA. CDR3 sequence (DNA): TGTGCCAGCAGCCCCCGGACAGGGGGAAACACCGGGGAGCTGTTTTTT. Encoded protein: CASSPRTGGNTGELFF.

V and J are TRBV27 and TRBJ2-7; the D is unclear. Between the trimmed V and J ends, which lost 2 bases and 2 bases, there was a span of 7 bases. The germline V gene has CDR1 MNHEY and CDR2 SMNVEV (reference sequence). This CDR3 comprises 13 residues. In nucleotides, the CDR3 is TGTGCCAGCAGTTTAAGTATGGCCTACGAGCAGTACTTC. Amino acid sequence: CASSLSMAYEQYF.

This clone showed up just once. The V call is TRBV30, the J call TRBJ1-4, with TRBD1 as a possible D gene (5 bases). The germline V and J ends were trimmed by 4 bases and 5 bases, with 11 bases remaining between them. Looked up from germline, CDR1 is GTSNPN and CDR2 is SVGIG (reference sequence). This CDR3 region has 13 residues. CDR3 residues: CAWMDNGNEKLFF. The CDR3 DNA follows: TGTGCCTGGATGGACAATGGCAATGAAAAACTGTTTTTT.

The J gene is TRBJ2-2, the V gene TRBV7-3; D ambiguous. The V and J ends lost 6 bases and 3 bases respectively, with 11 bases between them. The CDR3 is 14 residues long. Germline CDR1 and CDR2: SGHTA and FQGTGA. DNA of the CDR3: TGTGCCAGCAGTCCTCGACCCTACACCGGGGAGCTGTTTTTT. It encodes CASSPRPYTGELFF. Filled out from reference TRBV7-3 and TRBJ2-2, the complete variable domain reads GAGVSQTPSNKVTEKGKYVELRCDPISGHTALYWYRQSLGQGPEFLIYFQGTGAADDSGLPNDRFFAVRPEGSVSTLKIQRTERGDSAVYLCASSPRPYTGELFFGEGSRLTVL.

This chain joins TRBV5-1 and TRBJ1-2; 7 positions match TRBD1. Trimming cost V 4 bases and J 6 bases; bases outside gene matches: 9. Germline V gene lookup returns CDR1 SGHRS and CDR2 YFSETQ. The length of the CDR3 is 14 residues. CDR3 sequence reads: CASSRNDREDGYTF. In DNA, the CDR3 is TGCGCCAGCAGCAGGAACGACAGGGAGGATGGCTACACCTTC.

This clone was seen just once. The chain uses TRBV6-1 and TRBJ2-1, with D hard to call. The CDR3 loop spans 14 amino acids. CDR1 and CDR2 (germline): MNHNS, SASEGT. Trimming left V 0 bases short and J 4 bases short, with 7 bases between. CDR3 sequence reads: CASSEAGKYNEQFF. The CDR3 DNA reads TGTGCCAGCAGTGAAGCGGGGAAATACAATGAGCAGTTCTTC.

This clone has a single count. V gene TRBV30 combines with J gene TRBJ2-1; D tentatively fits TRBD1 or TRBD2 (5 bases each). Germline V gene data show CDR1 as GTSNPN and CDR2 as SVGIG (reference sequence). V lost 0 bases and J lost 12, with 9 bases in between. The CDR3 runs to 11 residues. CDR3 residues: CAWSVGVAQFF. The CDR3 nucleotides read TGTGCCTGGAGTGTGGGGGTAGCGCAGTTCTTC.

The genes are TRBV7-9 and TRBJ1-1; D might be TRBD1 (6 bases). Germline V gene lookup returns CDR1 SEHNR and CDR2 FQNEAQ (reference sequence). V was trimmed by 5 bases and J by 11 bases, leaving 21 bases between them. CDR3 size: 14 residues. In nucleotides, the CDR3 is TGTGCCAGCAGCCCAGGAGTGAACAGGGACTTCGCTTTCTTT. Protein product: CASSPGVNRDFAFF.

A single count supports this clone. The chain links TRBV19 to TRBJ1-2; 10 bases line up with TRBD1. CDR3 size: 14 residues. V trimming: 6 bases; J trimming: 5 bases; junction bases outside the gene matches: 6. Germline CDR1 is LNHDA and CDR2 is SQIVND (reference sequence). The CDR3 sequence is CASSRRGQGYGYTF. For the CDR3, the DNA is TGTGCCAGTAGCCGTAGGGGACAGGGGTATGGCTACACCTTC.

On this clone: The sample contains more than one DNA sequence encoding this CDR3. V usage is TRBV5-4 and J usage is TRBJ2-7; D is undetermined. The CDR3 spans 14 residues. The V gene lost 1 base and the J gene lost 0 bases, with 8 bases spanning the gap. The germline gives CDR1 SGHNT, CDR2 YYREEE (reference sequence). The CDR3 bases are TGTGCCAGCAGCTTGTCGGGTAGCTCCTACGAGCAGTACTTC. Its translation is CASSLSGSSYEQYF.